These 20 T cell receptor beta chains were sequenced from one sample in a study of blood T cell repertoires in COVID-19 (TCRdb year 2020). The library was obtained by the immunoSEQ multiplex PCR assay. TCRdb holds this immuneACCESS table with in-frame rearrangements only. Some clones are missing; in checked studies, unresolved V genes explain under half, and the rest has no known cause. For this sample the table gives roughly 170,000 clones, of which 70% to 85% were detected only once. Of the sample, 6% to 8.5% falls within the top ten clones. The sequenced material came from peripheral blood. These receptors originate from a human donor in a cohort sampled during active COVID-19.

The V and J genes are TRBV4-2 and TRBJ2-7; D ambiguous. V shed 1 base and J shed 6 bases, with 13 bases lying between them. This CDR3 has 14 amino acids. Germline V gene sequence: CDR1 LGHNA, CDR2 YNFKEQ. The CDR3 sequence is CASSQAHSQREQYF. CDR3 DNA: TGTGCCAGCAGCCAAGCTCACAGCCAACGCGAGCAGTACTTC.

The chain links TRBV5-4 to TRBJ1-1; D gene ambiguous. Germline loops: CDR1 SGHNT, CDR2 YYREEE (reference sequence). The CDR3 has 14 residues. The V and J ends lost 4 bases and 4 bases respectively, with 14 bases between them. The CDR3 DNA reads TGTGCCAGCAGCACTGTCCCCCGGAGCACTGAAGCTTTCTTT. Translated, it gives CASSTVPRSTEAFF.

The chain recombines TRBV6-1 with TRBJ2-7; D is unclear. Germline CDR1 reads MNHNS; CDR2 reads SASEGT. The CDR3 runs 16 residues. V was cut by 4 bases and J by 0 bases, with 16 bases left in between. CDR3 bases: TGTGCCAGCAGTGGCCTGAGGCAGCCCCACTCCTACGAGCAGTACTTC. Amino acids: CASSGLRQPHSYEQYF.

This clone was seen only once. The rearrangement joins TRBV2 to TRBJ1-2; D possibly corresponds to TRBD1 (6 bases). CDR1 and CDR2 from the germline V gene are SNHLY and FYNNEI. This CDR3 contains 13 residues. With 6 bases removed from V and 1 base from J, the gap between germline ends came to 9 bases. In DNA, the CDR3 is TGTGCCAGCAGCCCGGACAGTAACTATGGCTACACCTTC. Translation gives CASSPDSNYGYTF.

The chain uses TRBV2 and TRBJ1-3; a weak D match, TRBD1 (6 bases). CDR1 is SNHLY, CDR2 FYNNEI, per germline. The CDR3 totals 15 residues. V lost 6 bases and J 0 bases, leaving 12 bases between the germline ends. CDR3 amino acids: CASRIGQLSGNTIYF. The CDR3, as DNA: TGTGCCAGCAGGATAGGACAGCTCTCTGGAAACACCATATATTTT.

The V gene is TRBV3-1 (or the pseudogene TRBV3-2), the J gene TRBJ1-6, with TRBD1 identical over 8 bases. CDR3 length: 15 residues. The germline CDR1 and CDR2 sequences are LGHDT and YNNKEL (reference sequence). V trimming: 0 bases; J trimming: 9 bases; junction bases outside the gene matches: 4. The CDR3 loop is CASSQETGASSPLHF. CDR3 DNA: TGTGCCAGCAGCCAAGAGACAGGGGCTAGTTCACCCCTCCACTTT.

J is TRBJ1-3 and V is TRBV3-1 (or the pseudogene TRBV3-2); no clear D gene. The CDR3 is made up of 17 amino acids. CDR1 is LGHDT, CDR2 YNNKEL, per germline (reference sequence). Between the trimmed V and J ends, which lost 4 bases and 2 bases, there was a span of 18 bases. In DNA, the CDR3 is TGTGCCAGCAGCCCTACAGTGTTCGCCCCGACTGGAAACACCATATATTTT. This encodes CASSPTVFAPTGNTIYF.

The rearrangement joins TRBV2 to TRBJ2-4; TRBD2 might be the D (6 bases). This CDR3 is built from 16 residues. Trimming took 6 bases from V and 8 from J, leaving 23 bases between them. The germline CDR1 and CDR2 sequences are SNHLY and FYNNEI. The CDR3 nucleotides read TGTGCCAGCAGGCCCGAGGAGGGTTGGGGCATTGACATTCAGTACTTC. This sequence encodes CASRPEEGWGIDIQYF.

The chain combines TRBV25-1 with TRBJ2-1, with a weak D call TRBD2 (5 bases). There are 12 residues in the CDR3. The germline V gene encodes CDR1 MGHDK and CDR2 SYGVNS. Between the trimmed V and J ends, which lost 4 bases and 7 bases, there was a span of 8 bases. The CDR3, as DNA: TGTGCCAGCAGTGGAGGGTTTAATGAGCAGTTCTTC. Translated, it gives CASSGGFNEQFF. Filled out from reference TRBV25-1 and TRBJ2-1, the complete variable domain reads EADIYQTPRYLVIGTGKKITLECSQTMGHDKMYWYQQDPGMELHLIHYSYGVNSTEKGDLSSESTVSRIRTEHFPLTLESARPSHTSQYLCASSGGFNEQFFGPGTRLTVL.

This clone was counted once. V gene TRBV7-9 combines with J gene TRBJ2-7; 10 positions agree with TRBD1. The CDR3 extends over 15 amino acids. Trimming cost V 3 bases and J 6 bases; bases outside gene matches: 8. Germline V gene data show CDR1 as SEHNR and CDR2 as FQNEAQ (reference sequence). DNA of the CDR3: TGTGCCAGCAGCTTGGAGGGACAGGGGTGGGCCGAGCAGTACTTC. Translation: CASSLEGQGWAEQYF.

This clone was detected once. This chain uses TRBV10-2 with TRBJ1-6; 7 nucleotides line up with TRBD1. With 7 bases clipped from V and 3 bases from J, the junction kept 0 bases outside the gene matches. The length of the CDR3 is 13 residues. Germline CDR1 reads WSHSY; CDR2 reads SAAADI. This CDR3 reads CASTGGYNSPLHF. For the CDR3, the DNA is TGCGCCAGCACAGGGGGCTATAATTCACCCCTCCACTTT.

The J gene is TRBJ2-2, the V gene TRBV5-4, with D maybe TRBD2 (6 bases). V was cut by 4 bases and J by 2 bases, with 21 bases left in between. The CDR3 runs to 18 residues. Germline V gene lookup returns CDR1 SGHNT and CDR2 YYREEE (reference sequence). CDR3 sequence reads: CASSAGGAAPRNTGELFF. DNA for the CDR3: TGTGCCAGCAGCGCCGGAGGGGCTGCCCCTCGAAACACCGGGGAGCTGTTTTTT.

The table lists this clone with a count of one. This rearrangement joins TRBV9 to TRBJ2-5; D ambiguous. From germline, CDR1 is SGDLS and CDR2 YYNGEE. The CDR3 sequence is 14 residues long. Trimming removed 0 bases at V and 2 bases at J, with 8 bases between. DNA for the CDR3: TGTGCCAGCAGCGTAGGTAGAGGTCAAGAGACCCAGTACTTC. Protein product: CASSVGRGQETQYF.

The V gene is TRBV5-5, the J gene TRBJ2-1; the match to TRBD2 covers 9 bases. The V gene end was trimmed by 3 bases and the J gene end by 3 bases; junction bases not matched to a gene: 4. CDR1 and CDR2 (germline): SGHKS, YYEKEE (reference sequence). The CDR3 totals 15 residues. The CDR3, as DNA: TGTGCCAGCAGCTGGACTAGCGCTATCTACAATGAGCAGTTCTTC. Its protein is CASSWTSAIYNEQFF.

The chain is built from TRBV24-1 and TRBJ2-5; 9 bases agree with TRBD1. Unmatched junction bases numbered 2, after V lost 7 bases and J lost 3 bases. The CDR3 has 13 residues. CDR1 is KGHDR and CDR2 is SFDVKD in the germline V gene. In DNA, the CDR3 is TGTGCCACCAGCCGACAGGGGGAAGAGACCCAGTACTTC. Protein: CATSRQGEETQYF.

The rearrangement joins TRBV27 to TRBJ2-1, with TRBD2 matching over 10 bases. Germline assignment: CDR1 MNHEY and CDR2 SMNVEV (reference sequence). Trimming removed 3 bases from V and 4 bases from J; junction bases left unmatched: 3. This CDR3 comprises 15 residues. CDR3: CASSFGTSAYNEQFF. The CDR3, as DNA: TGTGCCAGCAGTTTCGGGACTAGCGCTTACAATGAGCAGTTCTTC.

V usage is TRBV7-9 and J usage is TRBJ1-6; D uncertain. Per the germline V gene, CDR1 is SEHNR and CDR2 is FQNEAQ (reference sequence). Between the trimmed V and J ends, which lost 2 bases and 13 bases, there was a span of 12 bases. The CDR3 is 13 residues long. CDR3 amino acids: CASSLSREVPLHF. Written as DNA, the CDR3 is TGTGCCAGCAGCTTATCGAGGGAAGTCCCCCTCCACTTT. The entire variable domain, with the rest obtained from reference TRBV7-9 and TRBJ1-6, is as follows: DTGVSQNPRHKITKRGQNVTFRCDPISEHNRLYWYRQTLGQGPEFLTYFQNEAQLEKSRLLSDRFSAERPKGSFSTLEIQRTEQGDSAMYLCASSLSREVPLHFGNGTRLTVT.

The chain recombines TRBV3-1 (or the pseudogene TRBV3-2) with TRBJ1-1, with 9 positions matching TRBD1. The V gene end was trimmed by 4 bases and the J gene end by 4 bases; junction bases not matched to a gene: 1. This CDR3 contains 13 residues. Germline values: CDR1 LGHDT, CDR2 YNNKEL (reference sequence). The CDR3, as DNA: TGTGCCAGCAGCCGGGACAGGGCCACTGAAGCTTTCTTT. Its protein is CASSRDRATEAFF.

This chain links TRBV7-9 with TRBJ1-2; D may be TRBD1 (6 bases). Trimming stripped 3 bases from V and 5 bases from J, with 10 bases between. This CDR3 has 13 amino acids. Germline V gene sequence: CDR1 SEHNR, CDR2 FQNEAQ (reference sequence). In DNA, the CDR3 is TGTGCCAGCAGCTTCTCAGGGGAGTATGGCTACACCTTC. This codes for CASSFSGEYGYTF.

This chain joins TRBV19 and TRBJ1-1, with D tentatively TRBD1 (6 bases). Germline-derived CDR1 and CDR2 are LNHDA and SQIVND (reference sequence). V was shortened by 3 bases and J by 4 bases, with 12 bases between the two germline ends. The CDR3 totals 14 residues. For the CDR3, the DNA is TGTGCCAGTAGTATGACGGACAGATCCACTGAAGCTTTCTTT. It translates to CASSMTDRSTEAFF.